The 32 T cell receptor beta chains in this list originate from one sample, sequenced in a study of T cell changes during pregnancy in multiple sclerosis. TCRdb keeps only in-frame clones here, not all; method: immunoSEQ multiplex PCR. The sample consists of some 99,000 clones, under 95% of them appearing once. The source was peripheral blood, collected after pregnancy. The receptors were gathered from a female donor in good health, enrolled as a control in a pregnancy study.

V is TRBV5-6 and J is TRBJ2-7; possible D gene TRBD2, 5 bases. Germline loops: CDR1 SGHDT, CDR2 YYEEEE. Trimming took off 0 bases at V and 2 bases at J, with 9 bases between the two ends. CDR3 size: 14 residues. Written as DNA, the CDR3 is TGTGCCAGCAGCTTGGGTTCGGGAACCTACGAGCAGTACTTC. Its protein is CASSLGSGTYEQYF.

This rearrangement joins TRBV27 to TRBJ2-7; D remains ambiguous. The germline V gene has CDR1 MNHEY and CDR2 SMNVEV (reference sequence). The germline V and J ends were trimmed by 7 bases and 2 bases, with 15 bases remaining between them. The CDR3 has 14 amino acids. CDR3 amino acids: CASKSSVYAYEQYF. For the CDR3, the DNA is TGTGCCAGCAAAAGTTCCGTCTATGCCTACGAGCAGTACTTC.

V usage is TRBV28 and J usage is TRBJ2-3; D not resolved. V gave up 4 bases and J gave up 2 bases, with 7 bases separating them. There are 13 residues in the CDR3. CDR1 is MDHEN and CDR2 is SYDVKM in the germline V gene. CDR3 coding DNA: TGTGCCAGCAGTTATCCTCTCACAGATACGCAGTATTTT. It encodes CASSYPLTDTQYF.

This sequence joins TRBV10-2 and TRBJ1-5; D possibly corresponds to TRBD1 (5 bases). The germline V gene encodes CDR1 WSHSY and CDR2 SAAADI. CDR3 length: 14 amino acids. The germline V and J ends were trimmed by 4 bases and 5 bases, with 12 bases remaining between them. This chain's CDR3 is CASSAGDRYQPQHF. As DNA, the CDR3 is TGCGCCAGCAGTGCGGGAGACAGATATCAGCCCCAGCATTTT.

The chain recombines TRBV2 with TRBJ2-5; 11 nucleotides agree with TRBD1. Germline values: CDR1 SNHLY, CDR2 FYNNEI. The CDR3 is 13 amino acids. The J segment lost 5 bases and the V segment lost 7 bases, leaving 3 bases of the junction unmatched. The CDR3 nucleotides read TGTGCCAGCAACGGACAGGGGGCTGAGACCCAGTACTTC. As protein: CASNGQGAETQYF.

The CDR3 bases are TGTGCCAGCAGCTCTCCCTCTAGCGCAGCCTACGAGCAGTACTTC. Amino acids: CASSSPSSAAYEQYF. The chain joins TRBV5-4 to TRBJ2-7; possibly TRBD2 for D (6 bases). With 3 bases removed from V and 2 bases from J, the gap between germline ends came to 15 bases. This CDR3 is 15 amino acids long. CDR1 and CDR2 from the germline V gene are SGHNT and YYREEE (reference sequence).

The chain links TRBV19 to TRBJ1-5, with 10 nucleotides matching TRBD1. V lost 5 bases and J lost 3; bases outside the gene matches: 4. The germline V gene encodes CDR1 LNHDA and CDR2 SQIVND (reference sequence). The CDR3 extends over 15 amino acids. CDR3 loop: CASSPGTGDNQPQHF. CDR3 nucleotides: TGTGCCAGTAGTCCCGGGACAGGGGACAATCAGCCCCAGCATTTT.

The chain uses TRBV27 and TRBJ2-2; 11 bases agree with TRBD2. The CDR3 is 17 amino acids. Germline CDR1 and CDR2: MNHEY and SMNVEV (reference sequence). V dropped 6 bases and J dropped 5; count of bases not matched to a gene: 11. The CDR3 reads CASRNDIGTSGTGELFF. The CDR3 DNA reads TGTGCCAGCAGGAACGACATAGGGACTAGCGGTACCGGGGAGCTGTTTTTT.

This chain links TRBV5-1 with TRBJ2-5, with 7 bases lining up with TRBD2. Unmatched junction bases numbered 8, after V lost 4 bases and J lost 2 bases. The CDR3 has 15 residues. Germline V gives CDR1 SGHRS, CDR2 YFSETQ. The CDR3 reads CASSPGSGPQETQYF. In DNA, the CDR3 is TGCGCCAGCAGCCCCGGTAGCGGGCCTCAAGAGACCCAGTACTTC.

The chain links TRBV11-3 to TRBJ1-4; D call uncertain. CDR1 and CDR2 from the germline V gene are SGHNT and YENEEA. V was cut by 0 bases and J by 12 bases, with 14 bases left in between. The CDR3 contains 14 residues. The CDR3 loop reads CASSLEGSNSELFF. In DNA, the CDR3 is TGTGCCAGCAGCTTAGAGGGCAGCAATTCGGAACTGTTTTTT.

The rearrangement joins TRBV6-4 to TRBJ1-2; a weak D match, TRBD1 (6 bases). CDR1 MRHNA and CDR2 SNTAGT come from the germline V gene. The V gene lost 6 bases and the J gene lost 4 bases, with 12 bases spanning the gap. CDR3 length: 13 amino acids. DNA of the CDR3: TGTGCCAGCAGCTTGGGACAATCCTATGGCTACACCTTC. Protein sequence: CASSLGQSYGYTF.

The chain couples TRBV5-6 to TRBJ1-2; D is ambiguous. The CDR3 loop spans 14 amino acids. With 5 bases removed from V and 2 bases from J, the gap between germline ends came to 13 bases. The germline V gene encodes CDR1 SGHDT and CDR2 YYEEEE. CDR3 DNA: TGTGCCAGCAGAACGGGAGCCTCAAACTATGGCTACACCTTC. Translation gives CASRTGASNYGYTF.

The DNA for the CDR3 is TGTGCCACCAGCAGAGAAAGGACAGAATATGGCTACACCTTC. Its translation is CATSRERTEYGYTF. The gene calls are TRBV15 and TRBJ1-2; tentative D call: TRBD1 (6 bases). Trimming took off 0 bases at V and 5 bases at J, with 10 bases between the two ends. The CDR3 is 14 residues long. Germline loops: CDR1 LNHNV, CDR2 YYDKDF (reference sequence).

The count of this clone is one. The V gene is TRBV2, the J gene TRBJ2-3, with TRBD1 as a possible D gene (5 bases). CDR3 size: 15 residues. Looked up from germline, CDR1 is SNHLY and CDR2 is FYNNEI. Trimming took off 4 bases at V and 0 bases at J, with 11 bases between the two ends. The CDR3 spells CASSVLGPSTDTQYF. The CDR3 DNA follows: TGTGCCAGCAGTGTTCTGGGGCCTAGCACAGATACGCAGTATTTT.

The CDR3: CASSLTSGGPGSEETQYF. Written as DNA, the CDR3 is TGTGCCAGCAGTTTGACTAGCGGGGGGCCGGGGTCAGAAGAGACCCAGTACTTC. The chain uses TRBV27 and TRBJ2-5; 13 bases line up with TRBD2. CDR3 length: 18 amino acids. Germline V gene sequence: CDR1 MNHEY, CDR2 SMNVEV (reference sequence). The junction had 10 bases not matched to a gene; V was cut back by 3 bases and J by 3 bases.

This chain connects TRBV2 to TRBJ2-1, with 9 bases identical to TRBD2. The CDR3 is 16 amino acids. Germline CDR1 reads SNHLY; CDR2 reads FYNNEI. Trimming at V came to 1 base and at J to 7 bases, leaving 8 bases not matched to a gene. In DNA form, the CDR3 reads TGTGCCAGCAGTGAAGGAAGCGGGGGGCGGTTGAATGAGCAGTTCTTC. Amino acids: CASSEGSGGRLNEQFF.

This chain connects TRBV6-1 to TRBJ1-1, with unresolved D. Germline lookup yields CDR1 MNHNS and CDR2 SASEGT. Trimming left V 3 bases short and J 6 bases short, with 17 bases between. There are 15 residues in the CDR3. The CDR3 reads CASSDRLTTRPEAFF. The CDR3 nucleotides read TGTGCCAGCAGTGATCGTCTCACGACGAGGCCTGAAGCTTTCTTT.

The gene calls are TRBV19 and TRBJ1-5; D unclear. The V gene's germline CDR1 is LNHDA and CDR2 SQIVND (reference sequence). The CDR3 length is 12 residues. V shed 0 bases and J shed 7 bases, with 4 bases lying between them. The CDR3 bases are TGTGCCAGTAGTATAGAGGCACAGCCCCAGCATTTT. Translated, it gives CASSIEAQPQHF.

V usage is TRBV7-9 and J usage is TRBJ2-1; 8 nucleotides line up with TRBD1. The germline V gene encodes CDR1 SEHNR and CDR2 FQNEAQ (reference sequence). The CDR3 is 16 residues long. V shed 4 bases and J 2 bases; nucleotides not matched to a gene: 7. CDR3: CASSSLAGQAYNEQFF. The DNA of the CDR3 is TGTGCCAGCAGCTCCCTCGCGGGACAGGCCTACAATGAGCAGTTCTTC.

The chain recombines TRBV14 with TRBJ2-3; unclear D gene. Trimming stripped 1 base from V and 2 bases from J, with 4 bases between. Per germline, CDR1 SGHDN and CDR2 FVKESK. This CDR3 is built from 13 residues. Here the CDR3 DNA reads TGTGCCAGCAGCCAAGGGCCCACAGATACGCAGTATTTT. Protein product: CASSQGPTDTQYF.

The chain carries TRBV7-2 and TRBJ2-2; D not certain. Trimming left V 3 bases short and J 1 base short, with 9 bases between. CDR1 SGHTA and CDR2 FQGNSA come from the germline V gene. This CDR3 is 15 amino acids long. The CDR3 region is CASSLWAKNTGELFF. The CDR3 nucleotides are TGTGCCAGCAGCTTGTGGGCAAAGAACACCGGGGAGCTGTTTTTT.

V gene TRBV19 combines with J gene TRBJ2-3, with 8 bases lining up with TRBD1. The V gene's germline CDR1 is LNHDA and CDR2 SQIVND (reference sequence). The CDR3 covers 15 residues. V trimming: 2 bases; J trimming: 5 bases; junction bases outside the gene matches: 6. The CDR3 nucleotides are TGTGCCAGTAGTATACCCCACAGGGGGAGAGATACGCAGTATTTT. This gives the protein CASSIPHRGRDTQYF.

V gene TRBV4-1 combines with J gene TRBJ1-5, with a possible D match to TRBD1 (5 bases). With 0 bases removed from V and 5 bases from J, the gap between germline ends came to 14 bases. The CDR3 has 16 amino acids. Germline loops: CDR1 MGHRA, CDR2 YSYEKL. CDR3 in amino acids: CASSQEAGQPHQPQHF. In nucleotides, the CDR3 is TGCGCCAGCAGCCAAGAGGCGGGGCAGCCCCATCAGCCCCAGCATTTT.

This clone was observed a single time. J is TRBJ2-3 and V is TRBV28; TRBD2 agrees at 11 bases. V lost 6 bases, J lost 4 bases, and 6 bases stayed unmatched. The germline V gene encodes CDR1 MDHEN and CDR2 SYDVKM. This CDR3 has 15 amino acids. DNA of the CDR3: TGTGCCAGCAGAACTAGCGGGAGAGTTCCAGATACGCAGTATTTT. Translated: CASRTSGRVPDTQYF.

The chain links TRBV19 to TRBJ1-1; TRBD1 matches at 7 bases. V trimming: 1 base; J trimming: 6 bases; junction bases outside the gene matches: 5. In germline, CDR1 is LNHDA, CDR2 SQIVND (reference sequence). The length of the CDR3 is 14 residues. Here the CDR3 DNA reads TGTGCCAGTAGTATAGGACAGGGACTCCCTGAAGCTTTCTTT. Amino acids: CASSIGQGLPEAFF.

This clone was detected a few times. The CDR3 bases are TGTGCCAGCAACCCCGGGGGTGGCTACACCTTC. It codes for CASNPGGGYTF. The J gene is TRBJ1-2, the V gene TRBV2, with D tentatively TRBD1 (5 bases). Germline CDR1 is SNHLY and CDR2 is FYNNEI. This CDR3 is built from 11 residues. V was trimmed by 7 bases and J by 7 bases, leaving 10 bases between them.

The chain employs TRBV2 and TRBJ2-7; D might be TRBD1 (6 bases). Trimming shortened V by 7 bases and J by 4 bases, and 8 bases separated the two germline ends. From germline, CDR1 is SNHLY and CDR2 FYNNEI. The CDR3 runs to 11 residues. CDR3 loop: CASNREYEQYF. The CDR3 bases are TGTGCCAGCAACAGGGAATACGAGCAGTACTTC.

The CDR3 sequence is CASSLGVAEQYF. The CDR3 DNA follows: TGTGCCAGCAGCTTAGGTGTGGCCGAGCAGTACTTC. V usage is TRBV11-2 and J usage is TRBJ2-7; D gene unclear. CDR1 is SGHAT and CDR2 is FQNNGV in the germline V gene. The germline V and J ends were trimmed by 1 base and 6 bases, with 7 bases remaining between them. The length of the CDR3 is 12 residues.

The chain joins TRBV28 to TRBJ2-7, with D hard to call. Per the germline V gene, CDR1 is MDHEN and CDR2 is SYDVKM. V was trimmed by 6 bases and J by 0 bases, leaving 12 bases between them. The CDR3 runs 14 residues. The CDR3 spells CASSSYGISYEQYF. In DNA, the CDR3 is TGTGCCAGCAGCTCCTACGGTATCTCCTACGAGCAGTACTTC. The full variable domain, its missing parts supplied by reference TRBV28 and TRBJ2-7, is DVKVTQSSRYLVKRTGEKVFLECVQDMDHENMFWYRQDPGLGLRLIYFSYDVKMKEKGDIPEGYSVSREKKERFSLILESASTNQTSMYLCASSSYGISYEQYFGPGTRLTVT.

V and J are TRBV5-1 and TRBJ2-5; 10 bases are a match to TRBD1. Per germline, CDR1 SGHRS and CDR2 YFSETQ. The CDR3 runs 15 residues. The ends lost 4 bases at V and 2 bases at J; junction bases unmatched: 5. The CDR3 region is CASSLGTGVQETQYF. Here the CDR3 DNA reads TGCGCCAGCAGCCTAGGGACAGGGGTACAAGAGACCCAGTACTTC.

This clone was seen only once. This chain connects TRBV5-1 to TRBJ2-7; no reliable D call. The V end was cut by 0 bases, the J end by 0 bases, with 10 bases between. Germline-derived CDR1 and CDR2 are SGHRS and YFSETQ. The length of the CDR3 is 15 residues. DNA for the CDR3: TGCGCCAGCAGCTTGGGTTATTGGAGCTCCTACGAGCAGTACTTC. It specifies CASSLGYWSSYEQYF. The full variable domain, in which reference TRBV5-1 and TRBJ2-7 provide the parts outside the CDR3, is KAGVTQTPRYLIKTRGQQVTLSCSPISGHRSVSWYQQTPGQGLQFLFEYFSETQRNKGNFPGRFSGRQFSNSRSEMNVSTLELGDSALYLCASSLGYWSSYEQYFGPGTRLTVT.

The count of this clone is one. The rearrangement joins TRBV7-2 to TRBJ2-2, with D unresolved. The germline CDR1 and CDR2 sequences are SGHTA and FQGNSA. CDR3 length equals 14 residues. V gave up 3 bases and J gave up 0 bases, with 5 bases separating them. Here the CDR3 reads CASSFLSNTGELFF. CDR3 DNA: TGTGCCAGCAGCTTCCTTTCGAACACCGGGGAGCTGTTTTTT.